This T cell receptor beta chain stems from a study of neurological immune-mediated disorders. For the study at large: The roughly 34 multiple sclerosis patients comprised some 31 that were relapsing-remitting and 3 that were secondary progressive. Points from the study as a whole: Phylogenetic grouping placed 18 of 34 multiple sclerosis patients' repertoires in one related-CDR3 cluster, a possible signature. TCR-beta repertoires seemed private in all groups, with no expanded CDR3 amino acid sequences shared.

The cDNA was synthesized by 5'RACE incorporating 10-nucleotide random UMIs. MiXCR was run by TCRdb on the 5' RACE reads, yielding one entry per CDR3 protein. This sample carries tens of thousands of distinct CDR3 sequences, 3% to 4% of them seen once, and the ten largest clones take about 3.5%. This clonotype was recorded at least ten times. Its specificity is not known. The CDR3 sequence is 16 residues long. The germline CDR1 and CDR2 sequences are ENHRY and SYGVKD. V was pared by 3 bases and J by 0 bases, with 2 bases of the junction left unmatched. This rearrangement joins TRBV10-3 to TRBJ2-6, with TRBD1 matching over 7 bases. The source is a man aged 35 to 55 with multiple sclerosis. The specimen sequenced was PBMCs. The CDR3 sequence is CAISDQGDSGANVLTF. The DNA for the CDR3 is TGTGCCATCAGTGATCAGGGGGACTCTGGGGCCAACGTCCTGACTTTC.